This T cell receptor beta chain stems from a study of blood T cell repertoires in COVID-19 (dated by TCRdb to the early 2020s). Concerning the study at large: Collaborator samples came from the United States, Italy and Spain and covered acute and convalescent phases of COVID-19. The sample metadata nearly always contained a de-identified subject ID, COVID-19 status, age in years and sex. Where available, HLA class I and class II types were obtained from metadata supplied by the sample provider rather than from assay-based typing. Samples came from the ongoing ImmuneRACE study (first 160 participants) plus 1,254 subjects from 6 global collaborators. The repertoires were released in a freely available public database intended as a resource for research on the immune response to SARS-CoV-2. Deeply sampled blood TCRbeta repertoires from subjects exposed to, actively infected with, or recovered from COVID-19 were included in the dataset. The material from the prospective study consisted of cDNA or gDNA derived from T cells, B-cell-depleted T cells, or PBMCs. General findings and caveats noted by the study authors: How much clinical and demographic metadata was included differed by source and by participant, and the metadata was provided uncurated.

The immunoSEQ Assay, a bias-controlled multiplex PCR, was used to amplify TCRbeta CDR3 regions from genomic DNA. Turning to the authors' computational methods: The number of nucleated cells in each sample was estimated from the amplification of reference gene primers within the assay. To quantify the absolute abundance of each unique TCRbeta CDR3 rearrangement, sequence reads were collapsed and filtered. For each sample, productive Simpson clonality was calculated as the square root of Simpson's diversity index over productive rearrangements. TCRdb stores this immuneACCESS table with in-frame sequences only. Part of the clones is absent; in the studies checked, under half of the shortfall reflects unresolved V genes, and no reason is known for the rest. Clone size and the V and J calls come from that table; the DNA yielded D and trimming. For this sample the table gives under 200,000 clones, of which 85% to 95% were detected only once. The top ten clonotypes cover nearly 0.55% of the sample.

The collaborating institutions used their own protocols to collect whole blood in K2EDTA tubes. For TCRbeta analysis, collaborators shipped samples as frozen whole blood, isolated PBMCs, or DNA extracted from either of those sample types. As regards this clone: The antigen it binds to is not known. No much larger clone is present one base from it, and per-base qualities are unavailable.

Sequences SEHNR (CDR1) and FQNEAQ (CDR2) are obtained from the germline V gene (reference sequence). The CDR3 holds 12 amino acids from the cysteine to the phenylalanine. The read is trimmed to its CDR3 DNA, 36 bases read in frame from base 1. Here V drops 0 bases and J drops 9 bases, and the junction holds 1 base not matched to any gene. The source material was peripheral blood. This TCR was sampled from a man in his fifties or sixties with acute or convalescent COVID-19. This receptor chain uses TRBV7-9 and TRBJ1-1; TRBD1 matches 7 bases in the middle. The nucleotide sequence reads as follows: TGTGCCAGCAGCTTAGCAAGGGGGCAAGCTTTCTTT. This yields the protein CASSLARGQAFF.